The sequence of this T cell receptor beta chain was determined in a study of blood T cells in healthy people across ages. CDR1 LNHNV and CDR2 YYDKDF come from the germline V gene (reference sequence). The CDR3 has 15 amino acids. Through a sample-barcoded 5' primer and a J-beta primer mix, a second PCR was run for roughly 6 to 11 cycles. TCRdb re-called the 5' RACE reads through MiXCR, storing one row per CDR3 protein. This table holds hundreds of thousands of distinct CDR3 sequences, around 46% found once. This sequence joins TRBV15 and TRBJ2-4, with a weak D call TRBD1 (6 bases). The end of the DNA is better explained by TRBJ2-7, so the J call may be wrong. Sequenced input: blood. This sequence originates from a man aged 25 to 45 in good health. The CDR3 loop reads CATSRDHPGADEQYF. CDR3 DNA sequence: TGTGCCACCAGCAGAGATCATCCAGGGGCGGACGAGCAGTACTTC.